Shown below are 5 T cell receptor beta chains from a single sample sequenced in a study of coeliac disease. The table came from immunoSEQ multiplex PCR; TCRdb's copy has only in-frame clones and leaves some out. The sample records approximately 6,700 clones, around 60% being singletons. The sequenced material came from lamina propria lymphocytes from the gut. Receptor source: a woman aged 55-69 years with active celiac disease.

The genes are TRBV5-1 and TRBJ2-3, with TRBD2 matching 8 bases. V lost 2 bases to trimming and J lost 3 bases; unmatched junction nucleotides: 5. Germline V gene data show CDR1 as SGHRS and CDR2 as YFSETQ. CDR3 length equals 15 residues. This CDR3 is CASSLAGERTDTQYF. CDR3 bases: TGCGCCAGCAGCTTAGCGGGAGAGAGGACAGATACGCAGTATTTT.

The V call is TRBV9, the J call TRBJ2-1; tentatively, D is TRBD2 (6 bases). This CDR3 region has 11 residues. V was cut by 3 bases and J by 10 bases, with 8 bases left in between. Germline loops: CDR1 SGDLS, CDR2 YYNGEE. As DNA, the CDR3 is TGTGCCAGCAGCGACGGACTAGAGCAGTTCTTC. It is translated as CASSDGLEQFF. The variable domain in full, completed from reference TRBV9 and TRBJ2-1, reads DSGVTQTPKHLITATGQRVTLRCSPRSGDLSVYWYQQSLDQGLQFLIQYYNGEERAKGNILERFSAQQFPDLHSELNLSSLELGDSALYFCASSDGLEQFFGPGTRLTVL.

The rearrangement uses TRBV5-4 and TRBJ2-7; D might be TRBD1 (6 bases). V dropped 2 bases and J dropped 5 bases, with 11 bases sitting between them. This CDR3 contains 13 residues. Germline CDR1 SGHNT, CDR2 YYREEE (reference sequence). DNA for the CDR3: TGTGCCAGCAGCTTACTCTACAGGGACGAGCAGTACTTC. It translates to CASSLLYRDEQYF.

V usage is TRBV19 and J usage is TRBJ2-7; 7 bases match TRBD1. V shed 6 bases, J shed 7 bases, and the junction held 9 bases outside the gene matches. The CDR3 spans 13 residues. From germline, CDR1 is LNHDA and CDR2 SQIVND (reference sequence). CDR3 amino acids: CASSLTGLDEQYF. The CDR3 region has the DNA TGTGCCAGTAGCTTGACAGGGTTGGATGAGCAGTACTTC.

The V call is TRBV5-4, the J call TRBJ1-1; maybe TRBD1 (5 bases). The CDR3 loop spans 15 amino acids. Per germline, CDR1 SGHNT and CDR2 YYREEE (reference sequence). The V end lost 2 bases, the J end lost 0 bases, and 11 bases lay between the germline ends. The CDR3 spells CASSFSGIMNTEAFF. The CDR3 nucleotides are TGTGCCAGCAGCTTCTCAGGGATTATGAACACTGAAGCTTTCTTT.